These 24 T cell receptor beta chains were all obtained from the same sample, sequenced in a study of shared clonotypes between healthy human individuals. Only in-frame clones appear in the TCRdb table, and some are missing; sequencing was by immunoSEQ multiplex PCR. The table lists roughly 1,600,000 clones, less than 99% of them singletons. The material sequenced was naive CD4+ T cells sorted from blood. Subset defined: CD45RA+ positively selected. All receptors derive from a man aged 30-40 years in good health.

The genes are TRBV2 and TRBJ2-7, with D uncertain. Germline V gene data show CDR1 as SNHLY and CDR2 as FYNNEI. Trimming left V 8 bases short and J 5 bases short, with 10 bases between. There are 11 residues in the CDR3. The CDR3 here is CASGERNEQYF. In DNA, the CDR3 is TGTGCCAGCGGGGAAAGGAACGAGCAGTACTTC.

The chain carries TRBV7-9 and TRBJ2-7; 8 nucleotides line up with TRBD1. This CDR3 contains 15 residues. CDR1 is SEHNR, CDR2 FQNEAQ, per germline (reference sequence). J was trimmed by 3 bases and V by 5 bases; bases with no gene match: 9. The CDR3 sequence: CASSPRTGRDYEQYF. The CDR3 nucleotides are TGTGCCAGCAGCCCGAGGACAGGGCGCGACTACGAGCAGTACTTC.

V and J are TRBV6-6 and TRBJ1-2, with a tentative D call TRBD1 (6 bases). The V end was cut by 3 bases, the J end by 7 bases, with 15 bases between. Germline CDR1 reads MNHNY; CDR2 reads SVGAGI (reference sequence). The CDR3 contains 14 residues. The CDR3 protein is CASSYSRTATGYTF. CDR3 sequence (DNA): TGTGCCAGCAGTTATTCCAGGACAGCCACTGGCTACACCTTC.

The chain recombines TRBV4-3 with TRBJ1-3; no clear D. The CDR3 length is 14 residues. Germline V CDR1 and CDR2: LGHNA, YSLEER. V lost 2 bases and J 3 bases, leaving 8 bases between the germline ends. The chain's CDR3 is CASSQTANGNTIYF. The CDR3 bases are TGCGCCAGCAGCCAAACCGCAAATGGAAACACCATATATTTT.

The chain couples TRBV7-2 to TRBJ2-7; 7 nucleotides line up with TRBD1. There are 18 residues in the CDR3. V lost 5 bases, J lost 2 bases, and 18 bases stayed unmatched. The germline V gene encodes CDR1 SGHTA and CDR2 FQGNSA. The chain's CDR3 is CASSLNVIGTVSPYEQYF. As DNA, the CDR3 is TGTGCCAGCAGCCTCAACGTGATTGGGACAGTATCCCCCTACGAGCAGTACTTC.

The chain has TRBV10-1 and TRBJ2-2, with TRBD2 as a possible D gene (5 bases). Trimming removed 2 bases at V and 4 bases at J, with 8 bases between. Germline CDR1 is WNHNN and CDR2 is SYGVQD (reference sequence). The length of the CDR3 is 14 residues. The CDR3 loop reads CASSEVASTGELFF. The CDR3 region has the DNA TGCGCCAGCAGTGAGGTAGCGAGCACCGGGGAGCTGTTTTTT.

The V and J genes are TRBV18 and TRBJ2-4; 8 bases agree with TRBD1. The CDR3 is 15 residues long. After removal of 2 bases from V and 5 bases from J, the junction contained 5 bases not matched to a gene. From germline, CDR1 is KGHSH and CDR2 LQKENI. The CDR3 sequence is CASSPMTGVENIQYF. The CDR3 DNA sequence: TGTGCCAGCTCACCAATGACAGGGGTGGAAAACATTCAGTACTTC.

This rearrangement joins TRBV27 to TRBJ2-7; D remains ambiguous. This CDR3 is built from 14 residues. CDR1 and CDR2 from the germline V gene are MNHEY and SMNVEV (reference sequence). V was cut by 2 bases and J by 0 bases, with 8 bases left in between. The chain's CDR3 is CASSLKPVSYEQYF. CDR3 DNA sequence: TGTGCCAGCAGTTTAAAACCCGTCTCCTACGAGCAGTACTTC.

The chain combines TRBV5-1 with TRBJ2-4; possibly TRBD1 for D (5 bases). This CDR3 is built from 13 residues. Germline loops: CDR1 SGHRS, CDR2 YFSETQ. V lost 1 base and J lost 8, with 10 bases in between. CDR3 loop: CASSLKTDYIQYF. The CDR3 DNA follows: TGCGCCAGCAGCTTGAAGACAGATTACATTCAGTACTTC.

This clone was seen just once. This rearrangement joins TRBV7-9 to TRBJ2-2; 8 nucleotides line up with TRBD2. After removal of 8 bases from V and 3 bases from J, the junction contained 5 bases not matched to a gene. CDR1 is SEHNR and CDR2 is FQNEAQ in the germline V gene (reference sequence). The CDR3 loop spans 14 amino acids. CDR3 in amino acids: CASPGGSDTGELFF. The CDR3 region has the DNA TGTGCCAGCCCGGGGGGGAGTGACACCGGGGAGCTGTTTTTT.

CDR3 bases: TGTGCCAGCAGTCCGGGGGCCTTGGGATACGAGCAGTACTTC. It encodes CASSPGALGYEQYF. This sequence joins TRBV5-6 and TRBJ2-7; the D gene could be TRBD1 or TRBD2 (6 bases each). From germline, CDR1 is SGHDT and CDR2 YYEEEE. CDR3 length: 14 residues. The ends were cut back, 5 bases at V and 4 bases at J, with 16 bases in the middle.

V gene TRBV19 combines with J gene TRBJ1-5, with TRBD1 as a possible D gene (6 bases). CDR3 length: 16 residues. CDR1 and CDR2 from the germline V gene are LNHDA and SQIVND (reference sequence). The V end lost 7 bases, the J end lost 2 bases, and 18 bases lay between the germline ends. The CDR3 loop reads CASTRRGEWGNQPQHF. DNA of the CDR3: TGTGCCAGTACCAGGAGGGGGGAGTGGGGCAATCAGCCCCAGCATTTT. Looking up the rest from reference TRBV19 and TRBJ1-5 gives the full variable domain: DGGITQSPKYLFRKEGQNVTLSCEQNLNHDAMYWYRQDPGQGLRLIYYSQIVNDFQKGDIAEGYSVSREKKESFPLTVTSAQKNPTAFYLCASTRRGEWGNQPQHFGDGTRLSIL.

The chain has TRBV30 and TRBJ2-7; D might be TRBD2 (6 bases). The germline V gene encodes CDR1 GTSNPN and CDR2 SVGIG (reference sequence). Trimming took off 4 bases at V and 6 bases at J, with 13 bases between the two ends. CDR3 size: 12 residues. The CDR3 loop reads CAWKSGQFEQYF. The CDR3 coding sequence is TGTGCCTGGAAAAGCGGGCAGTTCGAGCAGTACTTC.

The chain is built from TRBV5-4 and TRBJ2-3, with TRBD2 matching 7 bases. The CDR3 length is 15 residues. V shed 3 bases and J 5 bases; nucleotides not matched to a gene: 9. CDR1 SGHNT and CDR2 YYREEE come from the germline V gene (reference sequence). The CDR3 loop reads CASSSGRESGDTQYF. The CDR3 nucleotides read TGTGCCAGCAGCTCTGGGCGGGAGTCGGGAGATACGCAGTATTTT.

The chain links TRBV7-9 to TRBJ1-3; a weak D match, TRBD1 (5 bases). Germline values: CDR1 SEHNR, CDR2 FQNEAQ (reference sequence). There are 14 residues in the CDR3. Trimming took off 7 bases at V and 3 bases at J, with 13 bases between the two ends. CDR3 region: CASTFSQGGNTIYF. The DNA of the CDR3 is TGTGCCAGCACTTTCTCGCAGGGTGGAAACACCATATATTTT. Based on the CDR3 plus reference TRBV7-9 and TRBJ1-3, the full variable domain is DTGVSQNPRHKITKRGQNVTFRCDPISEHNRLYWYRQTLGQGPEFLTYFQNEAQLEKSRLLSDRFSAERPKGSFSTLEIQRTEQGDSAMYLCASTFSQGGNTIYFGEGSWLTVV.

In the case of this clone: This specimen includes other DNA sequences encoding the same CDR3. CDR3 coding DNA: TGCGCCAGCAGCTTGAGGCCGAACACCGGGGAGCTGTTTTTT. Residues: CASSLRPNTGELFF. The chain has TRBV5-1 and TRBJ2-2; D call uncertain. Germline V gene lookup returns CDR1 SGHRS and CDR2 YFSETQ. This CDR3 comprises 14 residues. The V end was cut by 1 base, the J end by 0 bases, with 4 bases between.

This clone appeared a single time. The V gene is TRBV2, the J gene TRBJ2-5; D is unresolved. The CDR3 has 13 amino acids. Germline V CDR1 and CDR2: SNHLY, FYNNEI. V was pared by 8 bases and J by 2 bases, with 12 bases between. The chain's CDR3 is CASLGPLQETQYF. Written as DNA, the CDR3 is TGTGCCAGCCTGGGTCCTCTACAAGAGACCCAGTACTTC.

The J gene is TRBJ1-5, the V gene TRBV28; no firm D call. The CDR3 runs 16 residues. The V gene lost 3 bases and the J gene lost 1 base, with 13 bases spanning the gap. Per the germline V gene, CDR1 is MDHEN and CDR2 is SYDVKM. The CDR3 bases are TGTGCCAGCAGTTTTGGTGGGCGCAGGAGCAATCAGCCCCAGCATTTT. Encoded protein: CASSFGGRRSNQPQHF.

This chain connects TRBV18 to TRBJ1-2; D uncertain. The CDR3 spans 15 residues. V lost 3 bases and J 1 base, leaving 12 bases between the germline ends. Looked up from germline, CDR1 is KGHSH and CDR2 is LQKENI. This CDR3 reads CASSPTLVNNYGYTF. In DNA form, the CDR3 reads TGTGCCAGCTCACCTACTCTCGTTAATAACTATGGCTACACCTTC.

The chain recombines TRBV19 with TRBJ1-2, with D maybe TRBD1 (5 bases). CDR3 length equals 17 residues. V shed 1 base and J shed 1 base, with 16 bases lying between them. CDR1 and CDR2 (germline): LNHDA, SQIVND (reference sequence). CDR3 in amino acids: CASSIGGGAAINYGYTF. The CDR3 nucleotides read TGTGCCAGTAGTATAGGAGGAGGGGCGGCTATTAACTATGGCTACACCTTC.

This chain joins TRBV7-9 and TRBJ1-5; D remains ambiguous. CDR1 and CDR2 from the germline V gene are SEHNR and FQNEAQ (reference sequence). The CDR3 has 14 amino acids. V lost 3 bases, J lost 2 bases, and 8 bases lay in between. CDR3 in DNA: TGTGCCAGCAGCTTTAGACCGGGCAATCAGCCCCAGCATTTT. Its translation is CASSFRPGNQPQHF.

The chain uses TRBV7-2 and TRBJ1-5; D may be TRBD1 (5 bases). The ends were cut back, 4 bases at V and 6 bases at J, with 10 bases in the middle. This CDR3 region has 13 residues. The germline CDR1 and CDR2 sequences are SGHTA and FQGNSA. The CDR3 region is CASSYGGGQPQHF. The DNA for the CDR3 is TGTGCCAGCAGCTACGGGGGAGGTCAGCCCCAGCATTTT.

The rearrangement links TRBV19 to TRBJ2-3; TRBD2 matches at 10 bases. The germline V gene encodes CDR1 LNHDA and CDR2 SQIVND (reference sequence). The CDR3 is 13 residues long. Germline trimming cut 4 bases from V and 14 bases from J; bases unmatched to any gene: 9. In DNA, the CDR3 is TGTGCCAGTAGTACCAACAGCGGGAGGGCGGGGTATTTT. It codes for CASSTNSGRAGYF.

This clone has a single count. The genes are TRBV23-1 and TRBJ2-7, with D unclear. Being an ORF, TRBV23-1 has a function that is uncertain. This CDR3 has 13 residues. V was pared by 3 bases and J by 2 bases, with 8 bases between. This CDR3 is CASSHRGTYEQYF. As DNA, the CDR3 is TGCGCCAGCAGTCATCGAGGCACCTACGAGCAGTACTTC.